This T cell receptor beta chain was sequenced in a study of CD8 T cells in Susac syndrome. In contrast to the negatively isolated CD8+ and CD4+ T cells, TEMRA cells were FACS-enriched. The CDR3 length is 15 residues. The V segment lost 8 bases and the J segment 1 base; nucleotides outside the gene matches: 10. The germline gives CDR1 SNHLY, CDR2 FYNNEI. This clonotype appeared once. After extraction with the RNeasy kit, about 0.5 to 1 ug of the RNA was reverse transcribed using random hexamers. The CDR3 of TCR beta was amplified by immunoSEQ multiplex PCR across 54 Vbeta and 13 Jbeta. MiXCR, applied by TCRdb to the immunoSEQ multiplex PCR reads, yields one record per CDR3 protein. The sample contains about 290,000 distinct CDR3 sequences, roughly 85% of which appear only once.

The rearrangement uses TRBV2 and TRBJ1-2, with 7 positions matching TRBD1. Sequencing was carried out using CD8+ T cells from PBMCs. The source is a human donor with multiple sclerosis. CDR3 coding DNA: TGTGCCAGCGCGGACGTAGGGGGCTGTAACTATGGCTACACCTTC. This encodes CASADVGGCNYGYTF. The whole variable domain, remainder taken from reference TRBV2 and TRBJ1-2, is EPEVTQTPSHQVTQMGQEVILRCVPISNHLYFYWYRQILGQKVEFLVSFYNNEISEKSEIFDDQFSVERPDGSNFTLKIRSTKLEDSAMYFCASADVGGCNYGYTFGSGTRLTVV.